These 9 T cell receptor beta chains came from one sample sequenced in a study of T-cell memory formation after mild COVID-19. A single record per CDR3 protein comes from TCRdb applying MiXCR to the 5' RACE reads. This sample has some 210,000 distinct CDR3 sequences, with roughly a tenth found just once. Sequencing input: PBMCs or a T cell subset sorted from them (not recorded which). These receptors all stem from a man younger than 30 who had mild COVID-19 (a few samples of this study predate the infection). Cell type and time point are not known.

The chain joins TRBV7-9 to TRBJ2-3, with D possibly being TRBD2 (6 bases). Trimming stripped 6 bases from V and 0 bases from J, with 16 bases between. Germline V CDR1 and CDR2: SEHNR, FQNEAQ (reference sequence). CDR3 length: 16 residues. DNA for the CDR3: TGTGCCAGCAGGAGAGAACAGCGGGCGAGCACAGATACGCAGTATTTT. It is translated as CASRREQRASTDTQYF.

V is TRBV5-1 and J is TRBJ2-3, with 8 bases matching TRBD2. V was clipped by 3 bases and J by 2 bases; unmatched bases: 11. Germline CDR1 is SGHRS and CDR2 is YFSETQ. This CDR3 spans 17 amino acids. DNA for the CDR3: TGCGCCAGCAGCTCCGGGACTAGAGAGGGGTTCACAGATACGCAGTATTTT. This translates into CASSSGTREGFTDTQYF. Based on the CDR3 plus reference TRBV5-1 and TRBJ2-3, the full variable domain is KAGVTQTPRYLIKTRGQQVTLSCSPISGHRSVSWYQQTPGQGLQFLFEYFSETQRNKGNFPGRFSGRQFSNSRSEMNVSTLELGDSALYLCASSSGTREGFTDTQYFGPGTRLTVL.

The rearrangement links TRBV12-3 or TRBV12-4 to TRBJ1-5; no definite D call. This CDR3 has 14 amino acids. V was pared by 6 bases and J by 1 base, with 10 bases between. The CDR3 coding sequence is TGTGCCAGCAGGGGATTAGGGAGCAATCAGCCCCAGCATTTT. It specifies CASRGLGSNQPQHF.

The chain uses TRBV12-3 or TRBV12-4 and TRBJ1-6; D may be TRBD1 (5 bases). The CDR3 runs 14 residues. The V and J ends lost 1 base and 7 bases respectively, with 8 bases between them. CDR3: CASSLDRRNSPLHF. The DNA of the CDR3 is TGTGCCAGCAGTTTAGACAGGCGGAATTCACCCCTCCACTTT.

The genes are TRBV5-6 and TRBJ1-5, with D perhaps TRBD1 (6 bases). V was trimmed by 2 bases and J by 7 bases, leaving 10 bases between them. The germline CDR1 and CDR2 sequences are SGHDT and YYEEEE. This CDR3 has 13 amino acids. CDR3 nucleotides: TGTGCCAGCAGCTTCCAGGGGAGACAGCCCCAGCATTTT. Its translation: CASSFQGRQPQHF.

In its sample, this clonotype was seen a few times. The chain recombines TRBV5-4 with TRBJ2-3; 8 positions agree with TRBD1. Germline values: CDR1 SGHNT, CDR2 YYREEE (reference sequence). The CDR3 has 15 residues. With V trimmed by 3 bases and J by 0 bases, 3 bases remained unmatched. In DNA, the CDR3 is TGTGCCAGCAGCTCCTGGACAGGGAGCACAGATACGCAGTATTTT. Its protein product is CASSSWTGSTDTQYF.

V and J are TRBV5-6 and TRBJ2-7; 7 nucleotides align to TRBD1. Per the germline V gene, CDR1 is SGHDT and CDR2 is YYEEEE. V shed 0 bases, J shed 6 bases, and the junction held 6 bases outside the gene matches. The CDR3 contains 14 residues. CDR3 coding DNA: TGTGCCAGCAGCTTGGGATACAGGGGTATCGAGCAGTACGTC. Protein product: CASSLGYRGIEQYV.

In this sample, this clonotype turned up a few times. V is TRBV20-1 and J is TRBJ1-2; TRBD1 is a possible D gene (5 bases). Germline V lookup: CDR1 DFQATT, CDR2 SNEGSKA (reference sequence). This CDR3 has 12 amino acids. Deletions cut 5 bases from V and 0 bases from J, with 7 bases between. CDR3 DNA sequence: TGCAGTGCTGAGACAGCTAACTATGGCTACACCTTC. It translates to CSAETANYGYTF.

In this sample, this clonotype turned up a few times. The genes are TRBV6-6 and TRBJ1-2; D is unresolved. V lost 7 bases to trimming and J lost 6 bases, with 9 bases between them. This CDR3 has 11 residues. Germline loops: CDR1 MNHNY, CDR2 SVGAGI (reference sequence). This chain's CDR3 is CASKARDGYTF. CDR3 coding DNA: TGTGCCAGCAAGGCACGGGATGGCTACACCTTC.